This TCR beta chain is drawn from a study of PD-1 blockade in classical Hodgkin lymphoma. The protocol was immunoSEQ multiplex PCR, while the TCRdb copy is restricted to in-frame clones and leaves out a portion. In the table there are under 45,000 clones, 60% to 75% of which are singletons. As for this clone: The antigen is unknown.

Study-level findings and limits: CD4+ TCR diversity rose significantly by C4D1, and CD8+ TCR diversity did not.

Specified time point: cycle 4 day 1 (C4D1), after 6 weeks of nivolumab. No patient escaped relapse after autologous stem cell transplantation, and brentuximab vedotin exposure varied. The sequenced sample was peripheral blood mononuclear cells (PBMCs), obtained before the fourth cycle of nivolumab. The receptor's source is a human donor with classical Hodgkin lymphoma.

The CDR3 DNA reads as TGTGCCAGCAGCCCGGACGGAGGCACCGGGGAGCTGTTTTTT. This gives the protein CASSPDGGTGELFF. The chain carries TRBV11-2 and TRBJ2-2; possible D gene TRBD2, 5 bases. Per germline, CDR1 SGHAT and CDR2 FQNNGV. Trimming removed 5 bases at V and 4 bases at J, with 11 bases between. The CDR3 length is 14 residues.